This T cell receptor beta chain was recovered during a study of monozygotic twins with inflammatory bowel disease. About this clonotype itself: Its antigen remains unidentified.

Used for each TCR library was about 3,200 ng of total RNA. TCRdb reworked the 5' RACE reads into one entry per CDR3 protein, no DNA. The sample holds over 100,000 distinct CDR3 sequences. The CDR3 extends over 15 amino acids. Per the germline V gene, CDR1 is DFQATT and CDR2 is SNEGSKA (reference sequence). Study conclusions and caveats: IBD patients displayed reduced TCRbeta diversity (inverse Simpson) when set against healthy co-twins. There was no support for any single strong signal or clonotype associated with IBD. Comparison of concordant versus discordant twins revealed no difference in repertoire similarity, possibly due to limited power.

The rearrangement joins TRBV20-1 to TRBJ2-5. Specimen: blood. This TCR derives from a human donor with ulcerative colitis or Crohn's disease, or a healthy co-twin of an affected twin (not recorded which). The CDR3 loop reads CSALSQPSLLRTQYF.